The present T cell receptor (beta chain) was sequenced within a study of technical replicates of blood from several donors. Assay: immunoSEQ multiplex PCR; the TCRdb copy retains only in-frame clones and omits some. The sample shows 54,000 or so clones, 85% to 95% of them seen only once. Trimming removed 1 base from V and 2 bases from J, with 8 bases in between. CDR3 size: 15 residues. In germline, CDR1 is SEHNR, CDR2 FQNEAQ (reference sequence). The sequence was collected from a human donor in good health. The genes are TRBV7-9 and TRBJ1-4; D perhaps matches TRBD1 (6 bases). The sequenced sample consisted of T cells isolated from PBMCs. CDR3 amino acids: CASSLGQVTNEKLFF. DNA for the CDR3: TGTGCCAGCAGCTTAGGACAGGTCACTAATGAAAAACTGTTTTTT.